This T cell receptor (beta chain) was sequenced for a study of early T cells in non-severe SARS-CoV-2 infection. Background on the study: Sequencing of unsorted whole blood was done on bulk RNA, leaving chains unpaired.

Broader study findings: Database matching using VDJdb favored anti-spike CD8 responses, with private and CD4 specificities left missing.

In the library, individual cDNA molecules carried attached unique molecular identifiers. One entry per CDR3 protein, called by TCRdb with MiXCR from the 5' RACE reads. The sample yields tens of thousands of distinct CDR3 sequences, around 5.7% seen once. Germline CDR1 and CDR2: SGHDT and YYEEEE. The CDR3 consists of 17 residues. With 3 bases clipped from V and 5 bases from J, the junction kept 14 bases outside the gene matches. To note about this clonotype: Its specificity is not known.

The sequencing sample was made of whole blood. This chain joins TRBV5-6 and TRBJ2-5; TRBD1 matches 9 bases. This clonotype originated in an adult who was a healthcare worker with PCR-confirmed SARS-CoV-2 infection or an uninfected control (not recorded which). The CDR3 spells CASSWGTGIIRSETQYF. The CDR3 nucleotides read TGTGCCAGCAGCTGGGGGACAGGGATTATCAGGAGTGAGACCCAGTACTTC. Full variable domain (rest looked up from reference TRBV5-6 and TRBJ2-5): DAGVTQSPTHLIKTRGQQVTLRCSPKSGHDTVSWYQQALGQGPQFIFQYYEEEERQRGNFPDRFSGHQFPNYSSELNVNALLLGDSALYLCASSWGTGIIRSETQYFGPGTRLLVL.